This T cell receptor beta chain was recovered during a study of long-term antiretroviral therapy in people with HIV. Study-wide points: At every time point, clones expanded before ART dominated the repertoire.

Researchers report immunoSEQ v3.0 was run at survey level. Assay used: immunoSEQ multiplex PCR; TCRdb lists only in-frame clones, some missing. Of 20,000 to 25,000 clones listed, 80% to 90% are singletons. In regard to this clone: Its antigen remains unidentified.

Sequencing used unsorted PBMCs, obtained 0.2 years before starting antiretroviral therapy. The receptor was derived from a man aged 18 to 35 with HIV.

CDR3 bases: TGTGCCAGCTCACCGGAAAAGACAGGGGTGAACACTGAAGCTTTCTTT. This translates into CASSPEKTGVNTEAFF. V is TRBV18 and J is TRBJ1-1; TRBD1 matches at 8 bases. CDR1 and CDR2 (germline): KGHSH, LQKENI. This CDR3 has 16 residues. V dropped 3 bases and J dropped 0; count of bases not matched to a gene: 6.